A selection of T cell receptor beta chains follows, all from one sample in a study of human T cells and chemical hapten exposure. TCRdb redid the calling of the RACE reads with MiXCR, one entry per CDR3 protein. Among 85,000 to 100,000 distinct CDR3 sequences, roughly an eighth were seen once, and the ten largest hold approximately 2.1%. The material sequenced was whole blood, taken in connection with sensitization to the hapten diphenylcyclopropenone (DPC). Receptor source: a woman aged 35 to 49 with alopecia areata. Some clones in this sample may be carry-over from other donors' samples. The CDR3 runs from the conserved cysteine through the conserved F or W. Fields, in order: J gene, V gene, CDR3 protein.

>TRBJ2-5|TRBV2
CASSGAETQYF
>TRBJ1-1|TRBV12-3/TRBV12-4
CASTPTARNTEAFF
>TRBJ1-1|TRBV20-1
CSARDLQGFGTEAFF
>TRBJ2-3|TRBV25-1
CASSGASGSPDTQYF
>TRBJ2-1|TRBV29-1
CSVELVDPYNEQFF
>TRBJ2-6|TRBV2
CASSEVRSGANVLTF
>TRBJ2-5|TRBV7-8
CASSLLGGVWGQETQYF
>TRBJ2-7|TRBV27
CASNTGTGPSHEQYF
>TRBJ1-1|TRBV30
CAWSAQLNTEAFF
>TRBJ2-2|TRBV6-2/TRBV6-3
CASAPPGGSANTGELFF
>TRBJ1-5|TRBV28
CASSRGKPQHF
>TRBJ2-2|TRBV6-1
CASSETLANSRGELFF
>TRBJ2-3|TRBV7-3
CASSFSGTNTDTQYF
>TRBJ2-1|TRBV20-1
CSARRLARNNEQFF
>TRBJ2-3|TRBV4-2
CASRLQGLDTQYF
>TRBJ2-5|TRBV15
CATSRDRLETQYF
>TRBJ1-5|TRBV10-3
CAIGGTGGQPQHF
>TRBJ2-6|TRBV4-2
CASSQAGQGAPGANVLTF
>TRBJ1-6|TRBV20-1
CTGWDRDSPLHF
>TRBJ2-3|TRBV3-1
CASRGPYYTDTQYF
>TRBJ1-6|TRBV18
CASSPPAGRDNSPLHF
>TRBJ2-1|TRBV6-2/TRBV6-3
CASSPLATGGIPNEQFF
>TRBJ2-1|TRBV19
CASSILGRAEQFF
>TRBJ1-1|TRBV29-1
CSVDPTGGPNTEAFF
>TRBJ2-5|TRBV28
CASSFGLEETQYF
>TRBJ1-1|TRBV29-1
CSASHRNTEAFF
>TRBJ2-3|TRBV7-8
CASSLAPGTSTDTQYF
>TRBJ2-7|TRBV7-9
CASSGGTRVEEEQYF
>TRBJ2-4|TRBV6-5
CASSYSGRLAKNIQYF
>TRBJ2-2|TRBV7-8
CASSLGLPNTGELFF
>TRBJ2-7|TRBV28
CASRVRGSVYEQYF
>TRBJ2-1|TRBV12-3/TRBV12-4
CASSSRTGDRFF
>TRBJ1-3|TRBV3-1
CASSPSRASGFGNTIYF
>TRBJ2-1|TRBV14
CASSQLLAGGIDDEQFF
>TRBJ2-5|TRBV6-6
CASTIRETQYF
>TRBJ1-4|TRBV6-1
CASSEGGGREKLFF
>TRBJ1-4|TRBV4-2
CASSQDMSSAQGTNEKLFF
>TRBJ2-3|TRBV7-3
CASSRSGARSTDTQYF
>TRBJ1-5|TRBV28
CASRTRGSNQPQHF
>TRBJ2-1|TRBV6-2/TRBV6-3
CASSYSSRDRGHNEQFF
>TRBJ2-7|TRBV10-3
CAISAEGNPYEQYF
>TRBJ1-2|TRBV2
CASSEAGQGMSYTF
>TRBJ1-1|TRBV7-9
CASSLAGRVTEAFF
>TRBJ2-5|TRBV28
CASSSADRLQETQYF
>TRBJ2-5|TRBV4-3
CASSRNLAGAGETQYF
>TRBJ1-4|TRBV20-1
CSAREGPGTGEKLFF
>TRBJ2-6|TRBV9
CASSVGTGMPSSGANVLTF
>TRBJ1-6|TRBV3-1
CASSQALVGVSPLHF
>TRBJ2-1|TRBV6-6
CASSTPRAGAYNEQFF
>TRBJ2-7|TRBV4-2
CASSQDFGGALDF
>TRBJ2-3|TRBV7-2
CASSTPNADTQYF
>TRBJ2-1|TRBV29-1
CSVGMNEQFF
>TRBJ2-3|TRBV10-3
CAIGQGADTQYF
>TRBJ2-7|TRBV6-2/TRBV6-3
CASSRPRTSGRFRTYEQYF
>TRBJ1-5|TRBV6-6
CASNPHNQPQHF